One sample yielded the 15 T cell receptor beta chains listed below, sequenced in a study of blood T cell repertoires in COVID-19. Profiling relied on immunoSEQ multiplex PCR, and the TCRdb table lists in-frame clones only, not all of them. The sample yields 300,000 or so clones, around 90% seen once. The sequenced sample consisted of peripheral blood. Receptors were obtained from a man in his 70s with acute or convalescent COVID-19.

The chain combines TRBV3-1 (or the pseudogene TRBV3-2) with TRBJ1-5; D gene uncertain. The CDR3 length is 13 residues. V lost 1 base and J lost 7, with 8 bases in between. CDR1 is LGHDT and CDR2 is YNNKEL in the germline V gene (reference sequence). CDR3 sequence: CASSQVPRQPQHF. The CDR3 coding sequence is TGTGCCAGCAGCCAAGTGCCTAGACAGCCCCAGCATTTT.

The chain combines TRBV23-1 with TRBJ2-7; TRBD2 might be the D (6 bases). TRBV23-1 qualifies as an ORF whose function is uncertain. The CDR3 spans 15 residues. Trimming took off 0 bases at V and 9 bases at J, with 18 bases between the two ends. CDR3 nucleotides: TGCGCCAGCAGTCAATCGGATGCAGGCGGGGTCCGGCAGTACTTC. Translating gives CASSQSDAGGVRQYF.

V gene TRBV19 combines with J gene TRBJ1-1; 9 nucleotides align to TRBD1. In germline, CDR1 is LNHDA, CDR2 SQIVND (reference sequence). This CDR3 region has 16 residues. J gave up 5 bases and V 4 bases, and 11 bases lay outside the gene matches. CDR3 in amino acids: CASSRILGTGWTEAFF. For the CDR3, the DNA is TGTGCCAGTAGTAGGATATTGGGGACAGGGTGGACTGAAGCTTTCTTT.

This chain connects TRBV10-1 to TRBJ1-1, with D tentatively TRBD1 (5 bases). V was clipped by 2 bases and J by 0 bases, with 10 bases between them. The CDR3 extends over 15 amino acids. The germline V gene has CDR1 WNHNN and CDR2 SYGVQD (reference sequence). CDR3: CASSEGPGVNTEAFF. Written as DNA, the CDR3 is TGCGCCAGCAGTGAGGGGCCGGGGGTGAACACTGAAGCTTTCTTT.

V usage is TRBV19 and J usage is TRBJ1-2; no reliable D call. Looked up from germline, CDR1 is LNHDA and CDR2 is SQIVND (reference sequence). CDR3 length equals 13 residues. With 7 bases removed from V and 2 bases from J, the gap between germline ends came to 11 bases. The CDR3 reads CASTFSGNYGYTF. The CDR3, as DNA: TGTGCCAGTACCTTCAGCGGGAACTATGGCTACACCTTC.

V and J are TRBV29-1 and TRBJ2-2; D possibly corresponds to TRBD2 (7 bases). This CDR3 spans 14 amino acids. The germline gives CDR1 SQVTM, CDR2 ANQGSEA. CDR3 loop: CSTSGGANTGELFF. The DNA for the CDR3 is TGCAGTACTAGTGGGGGGGCCAACACCGGGGAGCTGTTTTTT.

This chain connects TRBV30 to TRBJ1-1; D possibly corresponds to TRBD1 (6 bases). The ends were cut back, 2 bases at V and 6 bases at J, with 19 bases in the middle. Germline CDR1 reads GTSNPN; CDR2 reads SVGIG (reference sequence). The CDR3 spans 15 residues. The CDR3 reads CAWSIHRDRLAEAFF. In DNA form, the CDR3 reads TGTGCCTGGAGTATCCACAGGGACCGGTTGGCTGAAGCTTTCTTT.

The rearrangement links TRBV19 to TRBJ1-6; unclear D gene. V was trimmed by 4 bases and J by 9 bases, leaving 13 bases between them. This CDR3 spans 14 amino acids. Looked up from germline, CDR1 is LNHDA and CDR2 is SQIVND (reference sequence). Here the CDR3 reads CASSTTYQASPLHF. CDR3 coding DNA: TGTGCCAGTAGTACAACTTACCAGGCTTCACCCCTCCACTTT.

The chain joins TRBV29-1 to TRBJ2-5; possibly TRBD2 for D (7 bases). This CDR3 region has 12 residues. V dropped 7 bases and J dropped 2 bases, with 11 bases sitting between them. Germline V CDR1 and CDR2: SQVTM, ANQGSEA. The CDR3 loop is CSGGGHQETQYF. The CDR3 DNA reads TGCAGCGGGGGGGGACATCAAGAGACCCAGTACTTC.

V gene TRBV28 combines with J gene TRBJ2-5, with 9 bases that match TRBD2. Germline V CDR1 and CDR2: MDHEN, SYDVKM. With V trimmed by 7 bases and J by 5 bases, 11 bases remained unmatched. The CDR3 loop spans 15 amino acids. As DNA, the CDR3 is TGTGCCAGCACCGTTACGGGACTAGCTTGGGAGACCCAGTACTTC. Protein: CASTVTGLAWETQYF.

The rearrangement links TRBV30 to TRBJ2-3; D possibly corresponds to TRBD2 (6 bases). CDR3 length equals 15 residues. From germline, CDR1 is GTSNPN and CDR2 SVGIG (reference sequence). With 3 bases removed from V and 1 base from J, the gap between germline ends came to 14 bases. CDR3 nucleotide sequence: TGTGCCTGGAGCTATTCAGGAGGGGGCACAGATACGCAGTATTTT. Protein product: CAWSYSGGGTDTQYF.

This clone was seen a single time. The chain is built from TRBV2 and TRBJ1-1; D might be TRBD1 (5 bases). The CDR3 has 14 amino acids. Germline loops: CDR1 SNHLY, CDR2 FYNNEI. Trimming removed 10 bases at V and 1 base at J, with 16 bases between. In DNA, the CDR3 is TGTGCCAACAGCGGACATGGTGGGAACACTGAAGCTTTCTTT. Translating gives CANSGHGGNTEAFF.

This clone was observed once. The J gene is TRBJ2-5, the V gene TRBV28; 7 bases fit TRBD1. CDR1 and CDR2 from the germline V gene are MDHEN and SYDVKM. The V segment lost 7 bases and the J segment 1 base; nucleotides outside the gene matches: 12. The CDR3 spans 16 residues. The CDR3 DNA reads as TGTGCCAGCACCAATCTTGTCGGGACAGCCCAAGAGACCCAGTACTTC. Its protein is CASTNLVGTAQETQYF.

This rearrangement joins TRBV28 to TRBJ2-2, with a possible D match to TRBD2 (6 bases). V was shortened by 2 bases and J by 6 bases, with 13 bases between the two germline ends. The CDR3 consists of 15 residues. Per the germline V gene, CDR1 is MDHEN and CDR2 is SYDVKM. CDR3 amino acids: CASSLAGGSSGELFF. The DNA for the CDR3 is TGTGCCAGCAGTTTAGCCGGGGGAAGCTCCGGGGAGCTGTTTTTT.

This chain connects TRBV19 to TRBJ1-1, with TRBD1 matching 9 bases. This CDR3 has 13 residues. J gave up 12 bases and V 4 bases, and 9 bases lay outside the gene matches. The V gene's germline CDR1 is LNHDA and CDR2 SQIVND (reference sequence). Written as DNA, the CDR3 is TGTGCCAGTAGTAACCGACAGGGGGATGGATCTTTCTTT. Translating it yields CASSNRQGDGSFF. Filled out from reference TRBV19 and TRBJ1-1, the complete variable domain reads DGGITQSPKYLFRKEGQNVTLSCEQNLNHDAMYWYRQDPGQGLRLIYYSQIVNDFQKGDIAEGYSVSREKKESFPLTVTSAQKNPTAFYLCASSNRQGDGSFFGQGTRLTVV.